The 6 T cell receptor beta chains below were found in one sample sequenced in a study of glioma-infiltrating T cells after dendritic cell vaccination. Time point specified: after dendritic cell vaccination, including at tumor progression/relapse. The table came from immunoSEQ multiplex PCR; TCRdb's copy has only in-frame clones and leaves some out. The data show approximately 90,000 clones, over 75% seen once. This specimen consisted of blood, obtained after dendritic cell vaccination. The receptors derive from a human donor with glioblastoma.

The genes are TRBV18 and TRBJ1-2; 9 bases map to TRBD1. The CDR3 runs to 20 residues. Trimming at V came to 2 bases and at J to 0 bases, leaving 16 bases not matched to a gene. In germline, CDR1 is KGHSH, CDR2 LQKENI. For the CDR3, the DNA is TGTGCCAGCTCACCAGATTCCACAGGGGGCGGCCTAAAAGCTAACTATGGCTACACCTTC. Translation gives CASSPDSTGGGLKANYGYTF.

Written as DNA, the CDR3 is TGTGCCAGCAGTTACACAACCGGGACAAATGAAAAACTGTTTTTT. Residues: CASSYTTGTNEKLFF. The J gene is TRBJ1-4, the V gene TRBV6-5; the D gene is possibly TRBD1 (6 bases). The V and J ends lost 2 bases and 5 bases respectively, with 12 bases between them. CDR1 is MNHEY, CDR2 SVGAGI, per germline. The CDR3 runs to 15 residues.

The genes are TRBV5-1 and TRBJ2-2; 10 bases line up with TRBD1. V shed 4 bases, J shed 4 bases, and the junction held 4 bases outside the gene matches. The germline V gene has CDR1 SGHRS and CDR2 YFSETQ. The CDR3 spans 15 residues. CDR3 residues: CASSPRTGGTGELFF. As DNA, the CDR3 is TGCGCCAGCAGCCCAAGGACAGGGGGCACCGGGGAGCTGTTTTTT.

V is TRBV7-9 and J is TRBJ2-1, with 10 bases fitting TRBD2. This CDR3 comprises 18 residues. Germline loops: CDR1 SEHNR, CDR2 FQNEAQ (reference sequence). V lost 2 bases and J lost 0; bases outside the gene matches: 7. CDR3: CASSLPSSGSGSYNEQFF. In DNA form, the CDR3 reads TGTGCCAGCAGCTTACCGTCTAGCGGGAGCGGCTCCTACAATGAGCAGTTCTTC.

The chain joins TRBV27 to TRBJ2-2; D is undetermined. This CDR3 is built from 12 residues. CDR1 is MNHEY, CDR2 SMNVEV, per germline (reference sequence). V lost 6 bases to trimming and J lost 7 bases, with 9 bases between them. The DNA of the CDR3 is TGTGCCAGCAGGCCCCCGGGCGGGGAGCTGTTTTTT. Translated, it gives CASRPPGGELFF.

The rearrangement joins TRBV5-1 to TRBJ2-3; 11 bases align to TRBD2. Germline V gene lookup returns CDR1 SGHRS and CDR2 YFSETQ. This CDR3 has 17 amino acids. Trimming removed 6 bases from V and 4 bases from J; junction bases left unmatched: 13. The CDR3 region has the DNA TGCGCCAGCACCCTCCCCCCTAGCGGGGGGTATGCAGATACGCAGTATTTT. It codes for CASTLPPSGGYADTQYF.